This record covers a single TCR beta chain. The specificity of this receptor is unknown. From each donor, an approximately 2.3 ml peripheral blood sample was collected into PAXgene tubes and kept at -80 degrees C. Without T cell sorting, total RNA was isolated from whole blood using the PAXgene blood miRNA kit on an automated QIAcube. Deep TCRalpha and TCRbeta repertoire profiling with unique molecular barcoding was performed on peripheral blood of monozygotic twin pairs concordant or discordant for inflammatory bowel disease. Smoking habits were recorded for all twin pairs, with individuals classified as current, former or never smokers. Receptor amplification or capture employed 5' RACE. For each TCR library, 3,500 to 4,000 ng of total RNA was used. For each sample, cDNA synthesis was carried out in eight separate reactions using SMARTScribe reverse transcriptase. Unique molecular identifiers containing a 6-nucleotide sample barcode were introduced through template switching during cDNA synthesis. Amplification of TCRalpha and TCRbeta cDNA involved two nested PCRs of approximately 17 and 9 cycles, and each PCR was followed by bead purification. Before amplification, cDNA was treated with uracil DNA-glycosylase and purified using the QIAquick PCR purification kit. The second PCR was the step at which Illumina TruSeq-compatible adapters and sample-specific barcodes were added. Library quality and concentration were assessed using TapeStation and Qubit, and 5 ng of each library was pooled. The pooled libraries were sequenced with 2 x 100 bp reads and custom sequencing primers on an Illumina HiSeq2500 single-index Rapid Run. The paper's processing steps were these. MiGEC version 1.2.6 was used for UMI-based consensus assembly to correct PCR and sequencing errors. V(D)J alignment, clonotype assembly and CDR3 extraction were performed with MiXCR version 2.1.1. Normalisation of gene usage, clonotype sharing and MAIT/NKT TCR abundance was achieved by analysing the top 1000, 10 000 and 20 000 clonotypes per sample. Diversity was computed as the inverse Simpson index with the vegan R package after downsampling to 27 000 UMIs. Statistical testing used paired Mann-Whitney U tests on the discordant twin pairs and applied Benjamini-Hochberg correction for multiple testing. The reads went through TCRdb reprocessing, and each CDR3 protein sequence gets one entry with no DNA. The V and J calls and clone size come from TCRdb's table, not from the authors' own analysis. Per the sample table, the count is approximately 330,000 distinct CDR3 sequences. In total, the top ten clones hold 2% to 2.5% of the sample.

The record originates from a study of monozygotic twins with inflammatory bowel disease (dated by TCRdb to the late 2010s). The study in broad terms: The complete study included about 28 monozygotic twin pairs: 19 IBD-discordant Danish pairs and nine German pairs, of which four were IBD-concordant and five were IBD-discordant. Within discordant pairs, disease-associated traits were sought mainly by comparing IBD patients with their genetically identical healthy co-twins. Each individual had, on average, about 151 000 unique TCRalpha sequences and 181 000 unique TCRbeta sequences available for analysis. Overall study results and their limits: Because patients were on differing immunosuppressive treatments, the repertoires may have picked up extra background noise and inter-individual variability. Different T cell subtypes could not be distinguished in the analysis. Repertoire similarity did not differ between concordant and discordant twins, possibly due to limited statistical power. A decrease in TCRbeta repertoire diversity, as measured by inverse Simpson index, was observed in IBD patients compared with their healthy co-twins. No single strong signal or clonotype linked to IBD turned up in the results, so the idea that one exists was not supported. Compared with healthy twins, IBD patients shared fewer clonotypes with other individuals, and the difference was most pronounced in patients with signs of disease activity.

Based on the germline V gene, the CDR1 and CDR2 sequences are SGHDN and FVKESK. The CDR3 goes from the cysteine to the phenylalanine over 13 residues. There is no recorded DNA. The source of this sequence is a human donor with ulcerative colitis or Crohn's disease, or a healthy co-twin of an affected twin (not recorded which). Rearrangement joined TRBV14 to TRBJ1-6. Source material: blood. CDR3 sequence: CASSQDLASPLHF.